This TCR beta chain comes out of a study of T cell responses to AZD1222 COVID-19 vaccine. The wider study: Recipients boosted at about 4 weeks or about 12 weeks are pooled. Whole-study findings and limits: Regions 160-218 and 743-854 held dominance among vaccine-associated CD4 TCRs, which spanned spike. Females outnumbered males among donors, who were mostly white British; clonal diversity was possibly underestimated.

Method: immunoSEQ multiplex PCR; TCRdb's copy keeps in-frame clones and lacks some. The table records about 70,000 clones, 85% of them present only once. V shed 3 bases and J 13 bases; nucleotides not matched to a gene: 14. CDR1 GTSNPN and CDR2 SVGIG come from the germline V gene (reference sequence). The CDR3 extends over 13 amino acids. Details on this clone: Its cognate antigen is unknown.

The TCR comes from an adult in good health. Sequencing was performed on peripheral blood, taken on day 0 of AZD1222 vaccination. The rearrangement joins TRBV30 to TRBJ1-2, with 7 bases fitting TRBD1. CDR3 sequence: CAWSPAGQVRGTF. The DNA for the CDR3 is TGTGCCTGGAGCCCGGCCGGACAGGTCCGTGGCACCTTC.